The sequence of this T cell receptor beta chain was determined in a study of blood T cell repertoires in COVID-19. The wider study: Samples taken during acute and convalescent COVID-19 were collected in the United States, Italy and Spain. In each case, the material was cDNA or gDNA derived from T cells, B-cell-depleted T cells, or PBMCs.

Per the original methods: Quantification of nucleated cells was approximated via reference gene primer amplification. TCRdb's copy holds only in-frame clones and misses some; the assay was immunoSEQ multiplex PCR. For V, J and clone size, that table is used; D and trimming come from the DNA. The sample shows some 150,000 clones, about 79% of them seen only once. There are 16 residues in the CDR3. V gave up 2 bases and J gave up 6 bases, with 20 bases separating them. Germline CDR1 and CDR2: MNHEY and SVGEGT. What was sequenced was peripheral blood. The source of this sequence is a woman aged 50 to 60 in a cohort sampled during active or convalescent COVID-19. The chain carries TRBV6-2 or TRBV6-3 and TRBJ2-7, with D possibly TRBD1 on 5 matching bases. This CDR3 is CASSYREGAKGGEQYF. The CDR3 DNA reads as TGTGCCAGCAGTTACCGCGAAGGGGCCAAGGGTGGCGAGCAGTACTTC.